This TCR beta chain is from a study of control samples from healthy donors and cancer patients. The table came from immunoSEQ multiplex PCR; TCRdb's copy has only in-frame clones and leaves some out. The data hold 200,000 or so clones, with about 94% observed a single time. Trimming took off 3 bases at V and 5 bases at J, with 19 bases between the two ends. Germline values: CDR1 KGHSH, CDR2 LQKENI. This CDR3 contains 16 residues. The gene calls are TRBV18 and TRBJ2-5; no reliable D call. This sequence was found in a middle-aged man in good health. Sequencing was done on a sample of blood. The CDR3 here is CASSPATAGLGETQYF. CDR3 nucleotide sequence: TGTGCCAGCTCACCGGCGACCGCCGGATTGGGCGAGACCCAGTACTTC.